This TCR beta chain derives from a study of blood T cell repertoires in COVID-19. In germline, CDR1 is LGHDT, CDR2 YNNKEL (reference sequence). The CDR3 is 14 residues long. V was pared by 4 bases and J by 4 bases, with 5 bases of the junction left unmatched. Clones were sequenced by immunoSEQ multiplex PCR, and TCRdb holds only the in-frame ones, with some missing. In the table there are 300,000 to 350,000 clones, around nine tenths of which are singletons. In this sample, this clone turned up once. This sequence joins TRBV3-1 (or the pseudogene TRBV3-2) and TRBJ1-2; 8 bases agree with TRBD1. The sample taken for sequencing was PBMCs or T cells enriched from blood (not recorded which). This TCR came from a man aged 30 to 39 who had recovered from COVID-19. Here the CDR3 reads CASSPRTGGYGYTF. As DNA, the CDR3 is TGTGCCAGCAGCCCCCGTACAGGGGGCTATGGCTACACCTTC.